This T cell receptor (beta chain) was recovered during a study of human T cells and chemical hapten exposure. As for the study in general: Slight differences in pooled library volume were the main source of varying TCR yields across samples.

TCRdb reprocessed the 5' RACE reads with MiXCR, giving one entry per CDR3 protein. There are some 78,000 distinct CDR3 sequences in the sample; more than 7% occur only once, and 2% to 2.5% lies in the top ten. It was from unfractionated whole blood that total RNA was extracted. Germline CDR1 DFQATT, CDR2 SNEGSKA (reference sequence). With V trimmed by 3 bases and J by 3 bases, 10 bases remained unmatched. CDR3 length equals 16 residues. The chain has TRBV20-1 and TRBJ1-5, with TRBD1 matching 8 bases. The receptor's source is a male donor in good health. The CDR3: CSARGLGQESNQPQHF. The CDR3 DNA reads as TGCAGTGCTAGGGGGCTGGGACAGGAGTCCAATCAGCCCCAGCATTTT.